This T cell receptor beta chain was documented in a study of cytomegalovirus exposure and HLA in healthy donors. The CDR3 totals 15 residues. V was cut by 2 bases and J by 6 bases, with 15 bases left in between. The germline V gene encodes CDR1 MGHRA and CDR2 YSYEKL. General study findings and limits: In a later analysis, the majority of CMV-associated beta chains seemingly showed HLA restriction. Sequencing probably produced one cluster of sequence variants that were highly shared.

About this clone itself: The antigen is undetermined.

PCR amplification relied on 60 Vbeta primers (plus 13 Jbeta primers). Methods used by the authors: Later, some 75 million unique TCR beta chains were counted in an analysis, and roughly 11 million of them were shared. Only in-frame clones appear in the TCRdb table, and some are missing; sequencing was by immunoSEQ multiplex PCR. V, J and clone size were drawn from that table, and D and trimming were deduced from the DNA. Of about 150,000 clones listed, approximately 80% are singletons. Sequences were obtained from PBMCs. The V and J genes are TRBV4-1 and TRBJ2-3; TRBD1 is a possible D gene (5 bases). The sequence was obtained from a woman in her forties in good health and CMV-seropositive. CDR3 coding DNA: TGCGCCAGCAGCCAAACCCGGACACCCCGGGATACGCAGTATTTT. The encoded protein is CASSQTRTPRDTQYF.